The source of this T cell receptor (beta chain) is a study of cytomegalovirus exposure and HLA in healthy donors. A word on this clone: Its target is not known.

Study-wide results and limits: Data from an earlier analysis indicated that most TCR beta V segments were productive either about 87% or about 30% of the time.

CDR3 length equals 15 residues. Trimming removed 1 base at V and 2 bases at J, with 11 bases between. Germline V CDR1 and CDR2: MDHEN, SYDVKM. This PCR relied on a set of 60 Vbeta primers and 13 Jbeta primers. Per the original methods: Roughly 11 million shared chains were among around 80 million unique TCR beta chains counted in a later analysis. Method: immunoSEQ multiplex PCR; TCRdb's copy keeps in-frame clones and lacks some. That table supplies the V and J calls and clone size; D and trimming were determined from the DNA. Of about 140,000 clones in the sample, 60% to 80% were seen once. The specimen sequenced was PBMCs. This TCR was sampled from a man younger than 40 in good health and CMV-seronegative. The chain has TRBV28 and TRBJ1-1, with D perhaps TRBD1 (5 bases). The CDR3 protein is CASSLFVTGNTEAFF. The CDR3 DNA is TGTGCCAGCAGTTTATTTGTTACAGGTAACACTGAAGCTTTCTTT.